Included here is one T cell receptor (beta chain) sequence, with context. The antigen is undetermined. This entry belongs to a study of cytomegalovirus exposure and HLA in healthy donors. In the study overall: One earlier analysis, a look at some 180 million T cells, found some 100 million unique TCR beta sequences. Whole-study findings and limits: A missense DCLRE1C variant was associated with V- and J-gene trimming of TCR beta chains in a later analysis, and an independent cohort replicated the association.

The study ran its PCR with 60 Vbeta and 13 Jbeta primers. Using immunoSEQ multiplex PCR, the repertoire was profiled, and TCRdb retains in-frame clones only, with some absent. Recorded for this sample: approximately 140,000 clones. Trimming stripped 6 bases from V and 7 bases from J, with 16 bases between. The CDR3 contains 14 residues. Germline-derived CDR1 and CDR2 are SQVTM and ANQGSEA. The rearrangement uses TRBV29-1 and TRBJ1-6, with TRBD1 as a possible D gene (5 bases). Sequencing input: PBMCs. The sequence derives from a man aged 35 to 55 in good health and CMV-seronegative. CDR3 bases: TGCAGCGTCCATTCCGGGGGAGACAATTCACCCCTCCACTTT. It is translated as CSVHSGGDNSPLHF.